This TCR beta chain is from a study of molecular identifiers for immune sequencing clone quantification (dated by TCRdb to about 2018). Broadly, across the study: For a replicate experiment, RNA from approximately 20,000 or 98,000 naive CD8 T cells was divided into five aliquots, and four of the five aliquots were sequenced. This methods study benchmarked molecular-identifier clustering-based TCR repertoire sequencing (MIDCIRS) and TCR RNA copy counting, using CD8 T cells to do so. On the study overall, not on this receptor specifically: Modeling estimated about 3.3 recovered TCR RNA copies per cell, compared with around 9.7 by digital PCR, which implies roughly 30% capture efficiency. Without barcode sub-clustering, chimeric consensus sequences inflated TCR diversity; chimeras reached as high as 47%. In CMV-specific effector cells, over 99% of molecules were held by clones above 20 RNA copies, whereas under 1% of molecules were held by such clones in naive cells. Highly expanded clone sizes could be underestimated because identical TCR molecules may share a barcode. Even against a background of one million naive CD8 T cells, spiked-in Jurkat TCR RNA amounting to a single cell's worth was reported to be detectable. The naive libraries included spiked-in Jurkat TCR RNA (fewer than eleven copies' worth), and this RNA is not part of the donor repertoire.

Per the germline V gene, SGHVS is the CDR1 and FQNEAQ is the CDR2. The CDR3 spans 14 residues, from the cysteine through the phenylalanine. The only DNA kept is the CDR3, 42 bases in frame from the first base. Clipping removes 7 bases from V and 4 bases from J, with 2 as the unmatched junction base count. This clonotype has ten or more counts. Its antigen is not yet known. No base quality information exists; no much larger clone differs at one position. Libraries of naive CD8 T cells were built from about 20,000 to 1,000,000 sorted cells, with 10%, 30% or 50% of the purified RNA used. On a BD FACSAria II, naive CD8 T cells were FACS-sorted as CD8+CD4-CCR7+CD45RA+ and collected into RLT Plus buffer. Detection sensitivity was tested by spiking Jurkat RNA equal to some 10 TCR copies' worth into samples containing roughly 18,000-1,000,000 naive CD8 T cells. Enrichment of CD8 T cells was performed with RosetteSep CD8+ T Cell Enrichment Cocktail and Ficoll-Paque, after which ACK red cell lysis was carried out.

The library was generated by PCR. For sequencing, a NextSeq 500 was employed. Bulk TCR libraries were made following a previously described method, with the TCR primers given in Table S5. Total RNA was purified with the Qiagen AllPrep DNA/RNA kit. Before analysis, reads from multiple sequencing runs of one library were combined. The study's processing was this. Only reads with exact TCR constant sequence were kept, trimmed to 150 nt, and grouped by their 12-nt molecular barcodes. Reads within each barcode group were sub-clustered using a 15% Levenshtein threshold, and quality-weighted consensus sequences were constructed for each RNA molecule. Non-functional sequences were filtered out, along with any lower-count sequence sitting one edit away from another sequence. Based on a fit of two negative binomial distributions, barcode sub-clusters having less than 20% of the maximum read count were discarded. Through fastp at Q25 and MiXCR, TCRdb rebuilt clones from the public reads, retaining in-frame beta chains. CDR3 protein sequences are deduplicated, and each keeps its most common genes and DNA. The V and J calls were determined by TCRdb, not by the authors. Counted in this sample were around 480,000 distinct CDR3 sequences; approximately 25% of them appeared once. The ten largest clones represent over 0.6% of the sample.

This sequence originates from a human donor in good health. Some libraries in this study had Jurkat cell RNA spiked in. The specimen sequenced was naive CD8+ T cells from blood, with Jurkat cell RNA spiked in. Interpreted using the paper, the cell subset or site label stands for: FACS-sorted CD8+CD4-CCR7+CD45RA+ naive T cells. The rearranged chain carries TRBV7-8 and TRBJ2-3; TRBD2 matches 13 bases in the middle. The CDR3 protein is CASILAGGADTQYF. The bases read TGTGCCAGCATACTAGCGGGGGGGGCAGATACGCAGTATTTT.